This is a list of T cell receptor beta chains from one sample in a study of shared clonotypes between healthy human individuals. Profiling relied on immunoSEQ multiplex PCR, and the TCRdb table lists in-frame clones only, not all of them. Among about 2.1 million clones listed, about 93% were seen once. The sequenced sample was naive CD8+ T cells from PBMCs. Every receptor here comes from a man between 18 and 29 years old in good health. Some clones in this sample may be carry-over from other donors' samples. Both conserved end residues are part of each CDR3. A D gene is named only where the DNA matches it firmly. Clone size is shown for a subset of rows, as once, few, many or a class of expanded clone.

j_call	clone_size	d_call	v_call	cdr3_aa	cdr3_nt
TRBJ1-1	NA	NA	TRBV5-1	CASSPQSGTHKEAFF	TGCGCCAGCAGCCCGCAATCCGGCACCCATAAAGAAGCTTTCTTT
TRBJ2-1	NA	NA	TRBV27	CASSPLLGAEQFF	TGTGCCAGCAGTCCACTTCTGGGCGCTGAGCAGTTCTTC
TRBJ2-1	NA	TRBD2	TRBV30	CAWSLAGGIWDEQFF	TGTGCCTGGAGTTTAGCGGGAGGGATCTGGGATGAGCAGTTCTTC
TRBJ1-4	NA	NA	TRBV27	CASQLRGANEKLFF	TGTGCCAGTCAGTTACGGGGGGCTAATGAAAAACTGTTTTTT
TRBJ1-2	NA	NA	TRBV13	CASSPLEVPYGYTF	TGTGCCAGCAGCCCCCTGGAGGTACCCTATGGCTACACCTTC
TRBJ1-3	NA	NA	TRBV10-2	CASSESTTPGNTIYF	TGCGCCAGCAGTGAGTCGACGACCCCTGGAAACACCATATATTTT
TRBJ1-5	NA	NA	TRBV28	CASSLGFQLTGGTEYSNQPQHF	TGTGCCAGCAGTTTAGGGTTTCAGTTGACGGGAGGGACGGAGTATAGCAATCAGCCCCAGCATTTT
TRBJ2-2	NA	TRBD2	TRBV11-2	CASSLVAGGLRGTGELFF	TGTGCCAGCAGCTTAGTAGCGGGAGGCCTCCGGGGCACCGGGGAGCTGTTTTTT
TRBJ2-1	NA	NA	TRBV11-2	CASSLDWGQYNEQFF	TGTGCCAGCAGCTTAGATTGGGGACAATACAATGAGCAGTTCTTC
TRBJ2-7	NA	NA	TRBV5-4	CASSSTLGSSYEQYF	TGTGCCAGCAGCTCTACTTTGGGCAGCTCCTACGAGCAGTACTTC
TRBJ2-3	NA	NA	TRBV10-3	CAIAATDRVNPPDTQYF	TGTGCCATCGCAGCCACGGACAGAGTCAATCCTCCAGATACGCAGTATTTT
TRBJ2-5	NA	NA	TRBV19	CASSILGSLQETQYF	TGTGCCAGTAGTATACTTGGCAGCCTCCAAGAGACCCAGTACTTC
TRBJ2-7	once	TRBD1	TRBV10-3	CAISEQWGQGTAYEQYF	TGTGCCATCAGTGAGCAGTGGGGACAGGGGACAGCCTACGAGCAGTACTTC
TRBJ1-3	NA	NA	TRBV27	CASSPGRGNTIYF	TGTGCCAGCAGCCCGGGACGGGGAAACACCATATATTTT
TRBJ1-2	once	NA	TRBV29-1	CSVEEGGHYGYTF	TGCAGCGTTGAAGAGGGTGGTCACTATGGCTACACCTTC
TRBJ2-7	NA	NA	TRBV12-5	CASGSTGKGLEYEQYF	TGTGCTAGTGGTTCCACAGGAAAGGGGTTAGAGTACGAGCAGTACTTC
TRBJ2-1	NA	NA	TRBV5-4	CASSLVKEQFF	TGTGCCAGCAGCCTTGTGAAGGAGCAGTTCTTC
TRBJ1-4	NA	NA	TRBV7-8	CASSSRRATNEKLFF	TGTGCCAGCAGCTCACGCCGGGCTACTAATGAAAAACTGTTTTTT
TRBJ2-1	NA	TRBD2	TRBV7-9	CASSHGLERWNEQFF	TGTGCCAGCAGCCACGGACTAGAAAGATGGAATGAGCAGTTCTTC
TRBJ2-1	NA	NA	TRBV4-3	CASSHLTGGDEQFF	TGCGCCAGCAGCCACCTTACGGGGGGCGATGAGCAGTTCTTC
TRBJ2-7	NA	TRBD2	TRBV28	CASSLAETYEQYF	TGTGCCAGCAGCCTAGCGGAGACCTACGAGCAGTACTTC
TRBJ2-6	NA	TRBD1	TRBV29-1	CSVGQGRTSGANVLTF	TGCAGCGTTGGACAGGGGCGAACCTCTGGGGCCAACGTCCTGACTTTC
TRBJ1-5	NA	NA	TRBV19	CASSYRDRFDQPQHF	TGTGCCAGTAGCTACCGGGACCGTTTCGATCAGCCCCAGCATTTT
TRBJ2-7	NA	TRBD2	TRBV25-1	CASSEYSMGGEQYF	TGTGCCAGCAGTGAATACTCCATGGGGGGGGAGCAGTACTTC
TRBJ2-5	NA	NA	TRBV28	CASSLNPQVSEETQYF	TGTGCCAGCAGTTTAAACCCACAGGTATCGGAAGAGACCCAGTACTTC
TRBJ2-1	NA	NA	TRBV19	CASSLNRGADEQFF	TGTGCCAGTAGTCTAAATCGGGGGGCTGATGAGCAGTTCTTC
TRBJ2-7	NA	NA	TRBV28	CASRPIGDSYEQYF	TGTGCCAGCAGGCCGATCGGCGATTCCTACGAGCAGTACTTC
TRBJ2-7	NA	TRBD1	TRBV2	CANSGQGTYEQYF	TGTGCCAACTCAGGACAGGGAACCTACGAGCAGTACTTC
TRBJ2-1	once	NA	TRBV7-3	CASSLGSSSYNEQFF	TGTGCCAGCAGCTTGGGCAGCAGCTCCTACAATGAGCAGTTCTTC
TRBJ1-1	few	TRBD1	TRBV2	CASPVDREDAFF	TGTGCCAGCCCTGTGGACAGGGAGGACGCTTTCTTT